This TCR beta chain was found in a study of blood T cell repertoires in COVID-19. Overall study context: Samples representing acute and convalescent COVID-19 were sourced from the United States, Italy and Spain. Sample material is recorded as cDNA or gDNA derived from T cells, B-cell-depleted T cells, or PBMCs.

Germline lookup yields CDR1 SEHNR and CDR2 FQNEAQ (reference sequence). The CDR3 loop spans 13 amino acids. Deletions cut 4 bases from V and 0 bases from J, with 5 bases between. TCRdb's table, derived via immunoSEQ multiplex PCR, lists solely in-frame clones and lacks some. The sample holds over 45,000 clones, 91% seen once. The sample was peripheral blood. The chain joins TRBV7-9 to TRBJ2-3, with D unresolved. This clonotype originated in a human donor in a cohort sampled during active COVID-19. This CDR3 is CASSSTSTDTQYF. Here the CDR3 DNA reads TGTGCCAGCAGCTCAACTAGCACAGATACGCAGTATTTT.